This T cell receptor (beta chain) appears in the sequencing data of a study of T cell responses to AZD1222 COVID-19 vaccine. The CDR3 runs 15 residues. The germline V gene has CDR1 SGHAT and CDR2 FQNNGV. V was clipped by 3 bases and J by 3 bases; unmatched bases: 3. As for this clone: Antigen unknown.

Assay used: immunoSEQ multiplex PCR; TCRdb lists only in-frame clones, some missing. The sample gives 90,000 to 120,000 clones, 92% of which show up once; more than 8% is in the top ten. Study-level points and caveats: Spike was spanned by vaccine-associated CD4 TCRs, which were dominant at 160-218 and 743-854.

The sequencing here drew on peripheral blood, taken 28 days after the second AZD1222 dose. This receptor was obtained from an adult who received the AZD1222 COVID-19 vaccine. The chain has TRBV11-2 and TRBJ2-7; 12 positions agree with TRBD1. The DNA for the CDR3 is TGTGCCAGCAGCTTTGGGACAGGGGGCTTCTACGAGCAGTACTTC. It specifies CASSFGTGGFYEQYF. The full variable domain, rest sourced from reference TRBV11-2 and TRBJ2-7, is EAGVAQSPRYKIIEKRQSVAFWCNPISGHATLYWYQQILGQGPKLLIQFQNNGVVDDSQLPKDRFSAERLKGVDSTLKIQPAKLEDSAVYLCASSFGTGGFYEQYFGPGTRLTVT.